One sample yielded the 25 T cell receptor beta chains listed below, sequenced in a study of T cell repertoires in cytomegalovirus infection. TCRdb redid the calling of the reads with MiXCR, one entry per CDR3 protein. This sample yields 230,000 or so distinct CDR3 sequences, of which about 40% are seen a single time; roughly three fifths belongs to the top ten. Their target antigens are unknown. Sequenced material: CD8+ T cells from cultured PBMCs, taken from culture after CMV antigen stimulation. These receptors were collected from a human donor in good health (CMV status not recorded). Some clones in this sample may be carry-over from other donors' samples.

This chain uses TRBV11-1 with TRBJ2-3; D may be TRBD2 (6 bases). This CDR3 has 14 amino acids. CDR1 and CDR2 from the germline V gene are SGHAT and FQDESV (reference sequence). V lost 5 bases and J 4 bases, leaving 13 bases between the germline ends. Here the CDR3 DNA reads TGTGCCAGCAGCCCCCGACTAGGATCAGATACGCAGTATTTT. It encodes CASSPRLGSDTQYF.

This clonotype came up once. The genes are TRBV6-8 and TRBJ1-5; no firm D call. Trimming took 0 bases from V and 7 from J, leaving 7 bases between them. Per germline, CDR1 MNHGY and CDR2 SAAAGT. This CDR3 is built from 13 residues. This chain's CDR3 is CASSYSTGQPQHF. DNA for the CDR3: TGTGCCAGCAGTTACTCGACGGGACAGCCCCAGCATTTT.

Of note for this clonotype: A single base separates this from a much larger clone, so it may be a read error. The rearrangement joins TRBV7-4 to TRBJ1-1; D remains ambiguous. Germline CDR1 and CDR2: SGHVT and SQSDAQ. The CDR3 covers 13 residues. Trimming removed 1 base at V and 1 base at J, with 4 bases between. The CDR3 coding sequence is TGTGCCAGCAGCTTAGAGGAGAACACTGAAGCTTTCTTT. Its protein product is CASSLEENTEAFF.

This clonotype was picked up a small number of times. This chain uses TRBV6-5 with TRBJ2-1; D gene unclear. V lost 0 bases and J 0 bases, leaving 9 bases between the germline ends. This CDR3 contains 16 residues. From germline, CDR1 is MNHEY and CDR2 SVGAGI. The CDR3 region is CASSYSRRSSYNEQFF. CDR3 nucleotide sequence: TGTGCCAGCAGTTACTCTCGCCGGAGCTCCTACAATGAGCAGTTCTTC.

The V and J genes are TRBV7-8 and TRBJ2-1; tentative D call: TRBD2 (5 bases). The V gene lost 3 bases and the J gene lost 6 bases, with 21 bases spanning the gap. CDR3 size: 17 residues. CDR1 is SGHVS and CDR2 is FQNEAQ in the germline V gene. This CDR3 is CASSLYRGSWSANEQFF. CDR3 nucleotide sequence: TGTGCCAGCAGCTTGTACCGAGGGTCCTGGTCCGCCAATGAGCAGTTCTTC.

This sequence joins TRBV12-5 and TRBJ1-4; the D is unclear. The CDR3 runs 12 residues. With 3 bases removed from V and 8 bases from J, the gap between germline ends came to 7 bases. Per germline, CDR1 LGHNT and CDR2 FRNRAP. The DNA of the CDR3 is TGTGCTAGTGGTTTTTTACGAGAAAAACTGTTTTTT. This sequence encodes CASGFLREKLFF.

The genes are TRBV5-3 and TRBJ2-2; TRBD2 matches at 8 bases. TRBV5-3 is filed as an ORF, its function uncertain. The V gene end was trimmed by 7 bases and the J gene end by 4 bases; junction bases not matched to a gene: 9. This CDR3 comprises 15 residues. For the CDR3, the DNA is TGTGCCAGAGGGACTAGGGGAGTGGTCACCGGGGAGCTGTTTTTT. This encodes CARGTRGVVTGELFF.

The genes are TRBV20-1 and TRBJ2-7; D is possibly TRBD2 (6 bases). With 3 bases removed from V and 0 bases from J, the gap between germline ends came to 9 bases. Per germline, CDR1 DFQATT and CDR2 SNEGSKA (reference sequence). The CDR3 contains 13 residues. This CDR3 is CSASGLSSYEQYF. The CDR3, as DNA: TGCAGTGCTAGCGGACTAAGCTCCTACGAGCAGTACTTC.

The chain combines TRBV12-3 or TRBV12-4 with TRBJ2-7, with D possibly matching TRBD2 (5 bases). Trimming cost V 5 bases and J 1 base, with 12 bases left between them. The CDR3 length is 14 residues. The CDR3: CASSPGLLSYEQYF. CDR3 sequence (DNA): TGTGCCAGCAGTCCAGGACTGCTTTCCTACGAGCAGTACTTC.

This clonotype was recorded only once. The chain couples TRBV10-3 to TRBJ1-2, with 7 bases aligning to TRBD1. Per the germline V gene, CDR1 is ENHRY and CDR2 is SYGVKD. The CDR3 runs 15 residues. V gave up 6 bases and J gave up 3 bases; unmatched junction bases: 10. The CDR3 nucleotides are TGTGCCATCAGAGACGACAGGGTTATGGACTATGGCTACACCTTC. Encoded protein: CAIRDDRVMDYGYTF.

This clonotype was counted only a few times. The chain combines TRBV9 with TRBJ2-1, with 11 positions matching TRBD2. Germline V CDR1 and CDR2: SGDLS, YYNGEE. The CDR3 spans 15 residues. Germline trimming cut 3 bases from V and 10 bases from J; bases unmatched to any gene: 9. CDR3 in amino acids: CASSAGTSGIREQFF. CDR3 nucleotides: TGTGCCAGCAGCGCCGGGACTAGCGGTATTCGGGAGCAGTTCTTC.

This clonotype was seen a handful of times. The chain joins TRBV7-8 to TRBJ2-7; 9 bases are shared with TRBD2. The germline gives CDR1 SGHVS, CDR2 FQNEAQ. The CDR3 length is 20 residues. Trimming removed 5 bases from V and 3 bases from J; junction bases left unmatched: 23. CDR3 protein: CASSPLSRVNSGRVVYEQYF. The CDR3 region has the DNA TGTGCCAGCAGCCCTCTGAGCAGGGTCAATAGCGGGAGAGTGGTCTACGAGCAGTACTTC.

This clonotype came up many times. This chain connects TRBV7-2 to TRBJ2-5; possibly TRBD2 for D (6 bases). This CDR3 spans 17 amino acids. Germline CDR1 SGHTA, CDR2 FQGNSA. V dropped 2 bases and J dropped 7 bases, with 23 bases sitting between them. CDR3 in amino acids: CASSLKPTRSDGRTQYF. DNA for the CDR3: TGTGCCAGCAGCTTAAAGCCCACACGATCCGACGGGAGGACCCAGTACTTC.

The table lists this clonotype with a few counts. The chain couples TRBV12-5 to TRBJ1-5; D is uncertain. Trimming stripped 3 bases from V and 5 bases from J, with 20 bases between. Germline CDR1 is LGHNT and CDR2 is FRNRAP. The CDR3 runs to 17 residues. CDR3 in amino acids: CASGLGGPRTLYQPQHF. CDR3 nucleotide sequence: TGTGCTAGTGGTTTAGGCGGACCCCGGACCCTTTATCAGCCCCAGCATTTT.

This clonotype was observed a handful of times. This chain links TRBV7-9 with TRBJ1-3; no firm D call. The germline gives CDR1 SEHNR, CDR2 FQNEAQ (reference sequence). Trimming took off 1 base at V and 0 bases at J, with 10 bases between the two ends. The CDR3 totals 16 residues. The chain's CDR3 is CASSLDSASSGNTIYF. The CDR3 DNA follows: TGTGCCAGCAGCTTAGATTCGGCCAGCTCTGGAAACACCATATATTTT.

In DNA, the CDR3 is TGTGCCAGCAGTTTAAGACGGCCTCTAAGTGAAAAACTGTTTTTT. Translating gives CASSLRRPLSEKLFF. The chain recombines TRBV28 with TRBJ1-4, with D uncertain. Trimming pared 2 bases from V and 7 bases from J, leaving 14 bases between. The CDR3 is 15 residues long. The V gene's germline CDR1 is MDHEN and CDR2 SYDVKM.

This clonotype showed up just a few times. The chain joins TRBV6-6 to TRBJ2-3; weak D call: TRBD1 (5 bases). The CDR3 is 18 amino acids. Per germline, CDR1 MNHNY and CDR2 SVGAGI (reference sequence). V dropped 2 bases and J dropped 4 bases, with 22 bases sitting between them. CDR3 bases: TGTGCCAGCAGTTACGAGTGGGGCAGCCGCACCGAGGCAGATACGCAGTATTTT. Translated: CASSYEWGSRTEADTQYF.

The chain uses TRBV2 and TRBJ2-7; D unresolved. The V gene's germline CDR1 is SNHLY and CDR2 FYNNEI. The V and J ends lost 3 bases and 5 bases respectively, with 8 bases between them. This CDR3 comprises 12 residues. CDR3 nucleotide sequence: TGTGCCAGCAGTGACGTTCGGGACGAGCAGTACTTC. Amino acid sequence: CASSDVRDEQYF.

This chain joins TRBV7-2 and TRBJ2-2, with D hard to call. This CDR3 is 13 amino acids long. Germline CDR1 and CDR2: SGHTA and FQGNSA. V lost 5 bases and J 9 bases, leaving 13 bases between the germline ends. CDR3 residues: CASSLKGARELFF. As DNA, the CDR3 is TGTGCCAGCAGCCTAAAGGGCGCTAGGGAGCTGTTTTTT.

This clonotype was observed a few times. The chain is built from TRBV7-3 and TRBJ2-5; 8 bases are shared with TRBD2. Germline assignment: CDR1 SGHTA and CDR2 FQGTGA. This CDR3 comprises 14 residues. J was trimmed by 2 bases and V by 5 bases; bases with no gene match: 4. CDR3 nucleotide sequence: TGTGCCAGCAGCCCTAGCGGGTTTCAAGAGACCCAGTACTTC. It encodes CASSPSGFQETQYF.

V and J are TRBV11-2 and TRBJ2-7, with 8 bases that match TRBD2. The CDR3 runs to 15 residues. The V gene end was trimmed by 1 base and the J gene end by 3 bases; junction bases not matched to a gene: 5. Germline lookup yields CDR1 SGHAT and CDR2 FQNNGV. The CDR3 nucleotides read TGTGCCAGCAGCTTAGTGATTAGCGGGAACTACGAGCAGTACTTC. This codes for CASSLVISGNYEQYF.

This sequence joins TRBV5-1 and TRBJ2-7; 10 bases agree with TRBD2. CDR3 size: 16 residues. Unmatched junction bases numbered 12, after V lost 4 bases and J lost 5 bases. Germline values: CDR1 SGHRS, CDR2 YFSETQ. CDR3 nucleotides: TGCGCCAGCAGCCCTAAGCCCAGCGGGAGGGGTAACGAGCAGTACTTC. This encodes CASSPKPSGRGNEQYF.

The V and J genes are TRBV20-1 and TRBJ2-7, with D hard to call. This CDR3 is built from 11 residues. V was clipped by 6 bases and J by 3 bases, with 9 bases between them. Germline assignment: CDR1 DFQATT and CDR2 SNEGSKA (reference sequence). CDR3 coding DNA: TGCAGTGCCCTGAAGGACTACGAGCAGTACTTC. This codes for CSALKDYEQYF.

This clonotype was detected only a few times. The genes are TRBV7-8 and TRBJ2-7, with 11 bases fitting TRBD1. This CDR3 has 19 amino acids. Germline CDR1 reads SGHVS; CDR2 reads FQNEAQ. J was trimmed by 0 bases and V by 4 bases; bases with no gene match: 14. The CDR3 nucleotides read TGTGCCAGCAGCTCACTCCCCGGACAGGGGGCAGAAGGCTCCTACGAGCAGTACTTC. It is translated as CASSSLPGQGAEGSYEQYF.

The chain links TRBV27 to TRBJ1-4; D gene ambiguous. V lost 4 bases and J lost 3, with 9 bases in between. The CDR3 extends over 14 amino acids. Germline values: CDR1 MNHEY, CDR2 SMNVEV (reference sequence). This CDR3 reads CASSSRYSNEKLFF. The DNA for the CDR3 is TGTGCCAGCAGTTCACGATACTCTAATGAAAAACTGTTTTTT.